This T cell receptor (beta chain) appears in the sequencing data of a study of graft-versus-host responses after intestinal transplantation. About the research overall: For approximately three years after anti-thymocyte globulin induction, all recipients took tacrolimus and steroids.

The repertoire was sequenced with immunoSEQ multiplex PCR; TCRdb's copy has only in-frame clones and lacks some. The sample has more than 70,000 clones; about 90% are singletons. Looked up from germline, CDR1 is SGHDT and CDR2 is YYEEEE. CDR3 size: 14 residues. Trimming cost V 4 bases and J 6 bases; bases outside gene matches: 9. This clone was observed a few times. As yet, its antigen is unknown. General study points: Allografts carried high graft-versus-host to host-versus-graft clonal ratios in patients having graft-donor T cell macrochimerism. Investigators detected GvH clones in recipient marrow, with some emerging earlier in ileum or blood.

This sequence originates from a human donor who received an intestinal transplant. V and J are TRBV5-6 and TRBJ1-2; 7 nucleotides match TRBD1. Sequencing was performed on unstimulated CD4+ T cells sorted from spleen or lymph node cells, taken before intestinal transplant. CDR3 protein: CASSPDRAWDGYTF. CDR3 nucleotide sequence: TGTGCCAGCAGCCCTGACAGGGCATGGGATGGCTACACCTTC.